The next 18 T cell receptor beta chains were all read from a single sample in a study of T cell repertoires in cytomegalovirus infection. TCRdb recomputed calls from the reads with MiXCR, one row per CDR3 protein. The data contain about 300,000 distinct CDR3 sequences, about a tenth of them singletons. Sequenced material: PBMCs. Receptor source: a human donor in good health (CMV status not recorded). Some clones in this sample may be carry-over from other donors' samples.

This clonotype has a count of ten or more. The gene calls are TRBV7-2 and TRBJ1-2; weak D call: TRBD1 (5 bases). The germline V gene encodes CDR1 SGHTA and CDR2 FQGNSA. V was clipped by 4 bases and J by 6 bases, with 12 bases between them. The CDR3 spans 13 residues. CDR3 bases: TGTGCCAGCAGCTCCCGGGGGGGAAATGGCTACACCTTC. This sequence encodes CASSSRGGNGYTF.

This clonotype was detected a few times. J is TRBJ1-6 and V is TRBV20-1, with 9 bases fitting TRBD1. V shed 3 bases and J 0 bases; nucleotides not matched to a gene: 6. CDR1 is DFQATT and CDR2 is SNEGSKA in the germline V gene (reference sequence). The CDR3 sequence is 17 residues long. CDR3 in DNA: TGCAGTGCTAGGGGGGGGACAGGGAGCTCCTATAATTCACCCCTCCACTTT. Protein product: CSARGGTGSSYNSPLHF.

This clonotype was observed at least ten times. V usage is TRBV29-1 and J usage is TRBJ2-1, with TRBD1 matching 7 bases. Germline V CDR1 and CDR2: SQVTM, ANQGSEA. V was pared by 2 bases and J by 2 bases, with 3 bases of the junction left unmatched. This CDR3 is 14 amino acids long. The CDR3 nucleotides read TGCAGCGTTGAAAGGACAGGACCCTACAATGAGCAGTTCTTC. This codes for CSVERTGPYNEQFF.

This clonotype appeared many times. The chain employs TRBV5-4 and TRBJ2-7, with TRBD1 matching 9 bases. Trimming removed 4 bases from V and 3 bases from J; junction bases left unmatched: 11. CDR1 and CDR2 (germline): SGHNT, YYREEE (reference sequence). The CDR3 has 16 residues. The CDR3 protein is CASSVDTWTGDYEQYV. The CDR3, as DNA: TGTGCCAGCAGCGTAGACACATGGACAGGGGACTACGAGCAGTACGTC.

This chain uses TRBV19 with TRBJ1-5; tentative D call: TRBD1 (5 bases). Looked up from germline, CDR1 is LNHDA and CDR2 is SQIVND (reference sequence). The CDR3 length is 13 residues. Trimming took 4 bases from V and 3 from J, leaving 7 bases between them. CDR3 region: CASSKGFNQPQHF. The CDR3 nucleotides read TGTGCCAGTAGTAAGGGGTTCAATCAGCCCCAGCATTTT.

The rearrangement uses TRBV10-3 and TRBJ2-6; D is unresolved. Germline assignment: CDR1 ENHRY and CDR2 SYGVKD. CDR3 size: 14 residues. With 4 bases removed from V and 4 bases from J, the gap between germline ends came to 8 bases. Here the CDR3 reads CAISGQSGANVLTF. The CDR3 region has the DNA TGTGCCATCAGTGGACAATCAGGGGCCAACGTCCTGACTTTC.

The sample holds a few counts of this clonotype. The CDR3, as DNA: TGTGCCAGCAGCCAAGCCGGGACAGGGATTTTTGCTGAAGCTTTCTTT. The encoded protein is CASSQAGTGIFAEAFF. The chain joins TRBV3-1 to TRBJ1-1; 9 bases match TRBD1. The CDR3 is 16 amino acids. Germline V lookup: CDR1 LGHDT, CDR2 YNNKEL (reference sequence). V lost 1 base and J lost 6; bases outside the gene matches: 9.

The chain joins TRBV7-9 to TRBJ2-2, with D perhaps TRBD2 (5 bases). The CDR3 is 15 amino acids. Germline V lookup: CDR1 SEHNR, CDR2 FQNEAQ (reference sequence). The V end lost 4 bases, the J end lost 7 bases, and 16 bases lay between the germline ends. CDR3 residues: CASSSPGSGIGELFF. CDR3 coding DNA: TGTGCCAGCAGCTCCCCGGGGTCCGGAATCGGGGAGCTGTTTTTT.

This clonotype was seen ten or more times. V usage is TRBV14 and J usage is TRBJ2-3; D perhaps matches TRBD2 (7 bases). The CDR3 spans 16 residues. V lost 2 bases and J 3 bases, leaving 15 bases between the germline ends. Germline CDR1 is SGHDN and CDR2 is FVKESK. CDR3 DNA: TGTGCCAGCAGCCAACCCTTAGGGGGGGTTACAGATACGCAGTATTTT. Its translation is CASSQPLGGVTDTQYF.

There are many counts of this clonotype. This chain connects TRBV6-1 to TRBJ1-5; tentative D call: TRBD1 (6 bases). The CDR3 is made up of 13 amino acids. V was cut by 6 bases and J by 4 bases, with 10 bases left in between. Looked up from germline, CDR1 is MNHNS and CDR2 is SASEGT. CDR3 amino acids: CASRVRGNQPQHF. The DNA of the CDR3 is TGTGCCAGCAGAGTCAGGGGAAATCAGCCCCAGCATTTT.

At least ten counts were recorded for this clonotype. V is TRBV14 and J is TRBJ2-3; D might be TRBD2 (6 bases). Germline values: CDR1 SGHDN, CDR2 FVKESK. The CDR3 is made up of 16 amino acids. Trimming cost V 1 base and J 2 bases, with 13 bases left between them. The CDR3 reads CASSQGTGRSTDTQYF. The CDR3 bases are TGTGCCAGCAGCCAAGGGACCGGGAGATCCACAGATACGCAGTATTTT. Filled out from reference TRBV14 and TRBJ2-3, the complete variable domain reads EAGVTQFPSHSVIEKGQTVTLRCDPISGHDNLYWYRRVMGKEIKFLLHFVKESKQDESGMPNNRFLAERTGGTYSTLKVQPAELEDSGVYFCASSQGTGRSTDTQYFGPGTRLTVL.

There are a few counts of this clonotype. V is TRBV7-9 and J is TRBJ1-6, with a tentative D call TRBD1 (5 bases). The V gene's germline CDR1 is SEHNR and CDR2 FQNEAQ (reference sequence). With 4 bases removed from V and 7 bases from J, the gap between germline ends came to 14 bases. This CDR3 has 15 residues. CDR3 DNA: TGTGCCAGCAGCTCCAGGAGGGACGGCAATTCACCCCTCCACTTT. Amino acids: CASSSRRDGNSPLHF.

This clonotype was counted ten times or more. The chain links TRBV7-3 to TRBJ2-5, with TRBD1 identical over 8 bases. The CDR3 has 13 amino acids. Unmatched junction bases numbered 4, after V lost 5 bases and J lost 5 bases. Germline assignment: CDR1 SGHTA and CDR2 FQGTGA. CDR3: CASSPDRDETQYF. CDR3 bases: TGTGCCAGCAGCCCGGACAGGGATGAGACCCAGTACTTC.

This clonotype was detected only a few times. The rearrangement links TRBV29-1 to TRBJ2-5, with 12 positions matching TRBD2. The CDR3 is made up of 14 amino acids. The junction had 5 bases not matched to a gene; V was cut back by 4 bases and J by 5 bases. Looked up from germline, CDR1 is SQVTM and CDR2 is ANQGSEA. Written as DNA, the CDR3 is TGCAGCGTTGCTAGCGGGGGGGCCCTCGAGACCCAGTACTTC. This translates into CSVASGGALETQYF.

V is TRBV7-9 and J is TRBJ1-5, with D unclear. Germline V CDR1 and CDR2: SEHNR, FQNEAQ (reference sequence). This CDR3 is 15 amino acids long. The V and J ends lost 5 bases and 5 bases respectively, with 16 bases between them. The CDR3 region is CASSTSGRRDQPQHF. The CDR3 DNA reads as TGTGCCAGCAGCACCTCCGGGAGACGAGATCAGCCCCAGCATTTT.

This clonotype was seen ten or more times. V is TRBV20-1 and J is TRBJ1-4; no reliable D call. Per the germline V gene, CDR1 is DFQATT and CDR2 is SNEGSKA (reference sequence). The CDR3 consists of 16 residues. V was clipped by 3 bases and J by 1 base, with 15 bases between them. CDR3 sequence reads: CSASGKGGLTNEKLFF. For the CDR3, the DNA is TGCAGTGCTAGCGGAAAGGGAGGGTTAACTAATGAAAAACTGTTTTTT.

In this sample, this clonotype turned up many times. CDR3: CASSQYRLAGGNEQFF. For the CDR3, the DNA is TGTGCCAGCAGCCAATACCGACTAGCGGGGGGTAATGAGCAGTTCTTC. This chain links TRBV3-1 with TRBJ2-1, with 13 bases identical to TRBD2. With 2 bases clipped from V and 7 bases from J, the junction kept 5 bases outside the gene matches. CDR1 and CDR2 from the germline V gene are LGHDT and YNNKEL (reference sequence). The CDR3 sequence is 16 residues long.

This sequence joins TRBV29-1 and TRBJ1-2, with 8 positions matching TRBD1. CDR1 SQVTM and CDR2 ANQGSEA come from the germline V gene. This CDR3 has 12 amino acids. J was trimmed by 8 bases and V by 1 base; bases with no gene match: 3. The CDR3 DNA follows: TGCAGCGTTGAAGGACAGGGGCTGGGCTACACCTTC. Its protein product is CSVEGQGLGYTF.